The entry that follows covers one T cell receptor beta chain sequence. V dropped 3 bases and J dropped 6 bases, with 8 bases sitting between them. The length of the CDR3 is 13 residues. Per germline, CDR1 MDHEN and CDR2 SYDVKM. Naive CD8 cells, CD45RO-negative and positively selected for CCR7, excluded terminally differentiated effector memory CD45RA+ cells. The entry originates in a study of shared clonotypes between healthy human individuals. Once extracted for a subset, genomic DNA was divided evenly among several immunoSEQ plates. This table comes from immunoSEQ multiplex PCR, and its TCRdb copy is limited to in-frame clones, with some not included. This table holds about 1.9 million clones, roughly 95% found once.

The chain combines TRBV28 with TRBJ2-2; D uncertain. What was sequenced was naive CD8+ T cells from PBMCs. This clonotype originated in a man aged 18 to 29 in good health. Some clones in this sample may be carry-over from other donors' samples. CDR3 region: CASSFGRSGELFF. The CDR3 DNA sequence: TGTGCCAGCAGTTTTGGGCGCTCCGGGGAGCTGTTTTTT. Full variable domain (missing parts from reference TRBV28 and TRBJ2-2): DVKVTQSSRYLVKRTGEKVFLECVQDMDHENMFWYRQDPGLGLRLIYFSYDVKMKEKGDIPEGYSVSREKKERFSLILESASTNQTSMYLCASSFGRSGELFFGEGSRLTVL.